Listed below are T cell receptor beta chains from one sample, sequenced in a study of radiotherapy plus CTLA-4 blockade in lung cancer. TCRdb keeps only in-frame clones here, not all; method: immunoSEQ multiplex PCR. The repertoire holds some 45,000 clones, with 60% to 80% as singletons. The specimen was peripheral blood, collected from a patient treated with radiotherapy plus ipilimumab. The receptors derive from a human donor with non-small cell lung cancer who had stable disease on radiotherapy plus ipilimumab. Both conserved end residues are part of each CDR3. The order of the fields is J gene, V gene, clone size, CDR3 length, D gene, CDR3 DNA, CDR3 protein. D genes are given only for firm matches. Part of the rows lack a size; the others show once, few, many or a class for expanded clones.

TRBJ2-2,TRBV5-1,-,14,-,TGCGCCAGCAGCTTCCGGGAGAACACCGGGGAGCTGTTTTTT,CASSFRENTGELFF
TRBJ1-1,TRBV6-5,few,14,-,TGTGCCAGCATCCCGGACAGACCTATCACTGAAGCTTTCTTT,CASIPDRPITEAFF
TRBJ1-5,TRBV9,-,12,-,TGTGCCAGCAGCACTGGTGAGGAGCCCCAGCATTTT,CASSTGEEPQHF
TRBJ1-6,TRBV7-9,-,12,-,TGTGCCAGCAGCCCACTTAATTCACCCCTCCACTTT,CASSPLNSPLHF
TRBJ2-1,TRBV7-7,-,15,-,TGTGCCAGCAGCCTCGACACCCCGGGCTACAATGAGCAGTTCTTC,CASSLDTPGYNEQFF
TRBJ2-1,TRBV7-9,-,13,TRBD1,TGTGCCAGCAGCTGGGACAGGGGGAATGAGCAGTTCTTC,CASSWDRGNEQFF
TRBJ1-2,TRBV5-6,-,15,TRBD1,TGTGCCAGCAGCTTGGCCCACGGACAGGGTGGAGGCTACACCTTC,CASSLAHGQGGGYTF
TRBJ1-2,TRBV6-5,-,14,-,TGTGCCAGCAGTTATGACAGCTTCGTGTATGGCTACACCTTC,CASSYDSFVYGYTF
TRBJ1-2,TRBV6-5,-,13,-,TGTGCCACCCACCTTAGGGAGGGGGATGGCTACACCTTC,CATHLREGDGYTF
TRBJ2-7,TRBV7-2,once,13,-,TGTGCCAGCAGCCGCGACCCGCCGGGGGAGCAGTACTTC,CASSRDPPGEQYF
TRBJ2-5,TRBV11-3,-,15,-,TGTGCCAGCAGCTTAGGTGGTGGAGACTTAGAGACCCAGTACTTC,CASSLGGGDLETQYF
TRBJ2-7,TRBV5-1,-,19,TRBD2,TGCGCCAGCAGCTCCATACGGACTAGCGGGGGGGACTTAACCTACGAGCAGTACTTC,CASSSIRTSGGDLTYEQYF
TRBJ1-2,TRBV28,-,16,TRBD1,TGTGCCAGCAGTTTATCCGGAACAGGGGTGTACTATGGCTACACCTTC,CASSLSGTGVYYGYTF
TRBJ1-4,TRBV5-6,once,14,TRBD1,TGTGCCAGCAGCCCACAGGGGGTAAATGAAAAACTGTTTTTT,CASSPQGVNEKLFF
TRBJ2-1,TRBV12-5,few,13,-,TGTGCTAGTGGTTTGGGACTCGCCAATGAGCAGTTCTTC,CASGLGLANEQFF
TRBJ2-2,TRBV28,-,13,-,TGTGCCAGCCCGAATCCGAACACCGGGGAGCTGTTTTTT,CASPNPNTGELFF
TRBJ1-3,TRBV28,-,17,TRBD1,TGTGCCAGCAGCCTCGGCGCAGGGGGCTACGTTGGAAACACCATATATTTT,CASSLGAGGYVGNTIYF
TRBJ1-3,TRBV5-1,-,14,TRBD1,TGCGCCAGCAGTCGGACAGGGGCTGGAAACACCATATATTTT,CASSRTGAGNTIYF
TRBJ1-3,TRBV28,few,13,TRBD1,TGTGCCAGCAGAGGTCAGGGGGCGAACACCATATATTTT,CASRGQGANTIYF
TRBJ1-2,TRBV10-3,-,14,-,TGTGCCATCCTACAGGAGGGTGGATCGGAGGGCTACACCTTC,CAILQEGGSEGYTF
TRBJ2-7,TRBV19,-,14,-,TGTGCCAGTAGTATACAGGGATTGGGCCACGAGCAGTACTTC,CASSIQGLGHEQYF
TRBJ2-2,TRBV5-4,-,17,-,TGTGCCAGCAGCCTAGACCCAGGGGCGGTGAACACCGGGGAGCTGTTTTTT,CASSLDPGAVNTGELFF
TRBJ1-2,TRBV7-9,-,16,-,TGTGCCAGCAGCTTAGCGTCCCTTCGGGGGGACTATGGCTACACCTTC,CASSLASLRGDYGYTF
TRBJ2-7,TRBV5-1,-,16,TRBD1,TGCGCCAGCAGCCGCACCCGGGACAGCTTTACCTACGAGCAGTACTTC,CASSRTRDSFTYEQYF
TRBJ1-2,TRBV11-2,-,15,TRBD1,TGTGCCAGCAGCTTCCGACAGGGAGATAACTATGGCTACACCTTC,CASSFRQGDNYGYTF
TRBJ2-1,TRBV4-1,-,19,TRBD2,TGCGCCTCCCAAGGGTTGACTAGCGGGGGGGCTTCGCCCTACAATGAGCAGTTCTTC,CASQGLTSGGASPYNEQFF